Reported below is one T cell receptor (beta chain). The record originates from a study of blood T cell repertoires in COVID-19. In the authors' methods: It was from reference gene primer amplification that nucleated cell counts were estimated. TCRdb keeps only in-frame clones here, not all; method: immunoSEQ multiplex PCR. The DNA was the basis for D and trimming; V, J and clone size are from that table. The sample lists around 200,000 clones; about 82% were seen once. V was cut by 2 bases and J by 5 bases, with 5 bases left in between. The CDR3 extends over 12 amino acids. Germline V gene lookup returns CDR1 MNHNS and CDR2 SASEGT.

This TCR was recovered from a man aged 35 to 55 with acute COVID-19. What was sequenced was PBMCs or T cells enriched from blood (not recorded which). The chain recombines TRBV6-1 with TRBJ2-3; D might be TRBD1 (5 bases). CDR3 coding DNA: TGTGCCAGCAGTGAACAGGGAGATACGCAGTATTTT. Protein sequence: CASSEQGDTQYF.